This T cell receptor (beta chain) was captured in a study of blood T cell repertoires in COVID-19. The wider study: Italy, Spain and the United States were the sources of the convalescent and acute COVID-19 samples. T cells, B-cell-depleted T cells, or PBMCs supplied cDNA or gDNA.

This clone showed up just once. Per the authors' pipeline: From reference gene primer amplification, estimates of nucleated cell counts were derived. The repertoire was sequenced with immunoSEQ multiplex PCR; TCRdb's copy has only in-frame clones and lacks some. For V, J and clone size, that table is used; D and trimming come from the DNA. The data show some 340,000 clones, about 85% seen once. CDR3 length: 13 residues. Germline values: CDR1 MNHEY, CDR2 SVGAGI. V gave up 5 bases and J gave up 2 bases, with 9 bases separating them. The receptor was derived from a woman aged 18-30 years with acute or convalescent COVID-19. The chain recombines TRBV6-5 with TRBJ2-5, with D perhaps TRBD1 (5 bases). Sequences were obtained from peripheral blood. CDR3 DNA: TGTGCCAGCAGTCCCCGACAGCAAGAGACCCAGTACTTC. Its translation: CASSPRQQETQYF.